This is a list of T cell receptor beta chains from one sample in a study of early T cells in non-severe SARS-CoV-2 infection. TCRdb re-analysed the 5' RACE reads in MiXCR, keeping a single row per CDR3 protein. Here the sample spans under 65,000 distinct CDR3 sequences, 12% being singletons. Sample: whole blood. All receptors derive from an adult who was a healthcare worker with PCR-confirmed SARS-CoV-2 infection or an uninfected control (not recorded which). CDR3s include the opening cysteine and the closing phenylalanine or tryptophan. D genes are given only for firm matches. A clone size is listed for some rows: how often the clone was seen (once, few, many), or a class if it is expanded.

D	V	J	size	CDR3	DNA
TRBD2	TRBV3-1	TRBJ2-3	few	CASSRSAGGLTDTQYF	TGTGCCAGCAGCCGATCAGCGGGAGGCCTCACAGATACGCAGTATTTT
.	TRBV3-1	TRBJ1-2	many	CASSQASGSYNYGYTF	TGTGCCAGCAGTCAGGCATCAGGGTCCTATAACTATGGCTACACCTTC
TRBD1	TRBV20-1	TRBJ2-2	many	CSARGQERGELFF	TGCAGTGCTAGGGGACAGGAGCGTGGGGAGCTGTTTTTT
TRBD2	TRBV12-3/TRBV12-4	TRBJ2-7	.	CASSGWTSGSYEQYF	TGTGCCAGCAGTGGGTGGACTAGCGGGAGTTACGAGCAGTACTTC
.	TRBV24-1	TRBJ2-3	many	CATSDLGPTGWNTQYF	TGTGCCACCAGTGATTTAGGTCCCACCGGGTGGAATACGCAGTATTTT
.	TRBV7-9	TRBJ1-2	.	CASSPDTYGYTF	TGTGCCAGCAGCCCGGACACCTATGGCTACACCTTC
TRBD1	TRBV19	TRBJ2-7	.	CASSIPRQGGREQYF	TGTGCCAGTAGTATCCCCAGACAGGGGGGACGCGAGCAGTACTTC
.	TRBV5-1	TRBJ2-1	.	CASSLGYTDNEQFF	TGCGCCAGCAGCTTAGGCTATACAGACAATGAGCAGTTCTTC
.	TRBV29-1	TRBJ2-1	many	CSVEGLDFEQFF	TGCAGCGTTGAGGGTCTGGACTTTGAGCAGTTCTTC
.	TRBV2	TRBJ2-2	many	CASSLAGVTGELFF	TGTGCCAGCAGTCTCGCAGGGGTCACCGGGGAGCTGTTTTTT